A selection of T cell receptor beta chains follows, all from one sample in a study of memory CD4+ T cells and cytomegalovirus serostatus. Data came from immunoSEQ multiplex PCR; TCRdb stores just in-frame clones and leaves some out. The repertoire has fewer than 75,000 clones, 70% to 85% of them found once; the top ten carry approximately 0.82%. Sequenced sample: memory CD4+ T cells from blood. The receptors here all came from an adult in good health and CMV-seronegative. CDR3s include the opening cysteine and the closing phenylalanine or tryptophan. A D gene is named only where the DNA matches it firmly. Only some rows state a clone size, as once, few, many or a class for expanded clones.

. TRBJ2-7 few TRBV4-2 CASSQGVGTYEQYF TGTGCCAGCAGCCAAGGGGTAGGCACCTACGAGCAGTACTTC
. TRBJ1-2 . TRBV18 CASSLQGDYGYTF TGTGCCAGCTCACTACAGGGAGACTATGGCTACACCTTC
. TRBJ2-1 . TRBV5-1 CASSLSAGSNNEQFF TGCGCCAGCAGCTTGTCTGCCGGGAGCAACAATGAGCAGTTCTTC
TRBD2 TRBJ2-2 once TRBV7-8 CASSGVAGVGGELFF TGTGCCAGCAGCGGGGTAGCGGGAGTAGGTGGGGAGCTGTTTTTT
. TRBJ2-1 . TRBV11-3 CASSSGSSSYNEQFF TGTGCCAGCAGCTCGGGCTCCAGCTCCTACAATGAGCAGTTCTTC
. TRBJ1-2 . TRBV6-1 CASSEEGTGRYGYTF TGTGCCAGCAGTGAAGAGGGAACAGGGCGCTATGGCTACACCTTC
. TRBJ1-5 . TRBV5-5 CASSVQGQSNQPQHF TGTGCCAGCAGCGTCCAGGGCCAAAGCAATCAGCCCCAGCATTTT
. TRBJ1-1 . TRBV7-9 CASSLTPLGRGNTEAFF TGTGCCAGCAGCTTAACCCCCCTGGGACGGGGGAACACTGAAGCTTTCTTT
TRBD1 TRBJ1-2 few TRBV9 CASSDRTGYGYTF TGTGCCAGCAGCGACCGGACAGGCTATGGCTACACCTTC
. TRBJ2-1 . TRBV2 CASKRNLGEQFF TGTGCCAGCAAGAGGAATCTCGGTGAGCAGTTCTTC
. TRBJ2-5 . TRBV28 CASSFVNKETQYF TGTGCCAGCAGTTTCGTAAACAAAGAGACCCAGTACTTC
TRBD1 TRBJ2-1 . TRBV7-2 CASSEDRGRNEQFF TGTGCCAGCAGCGAGGACAGGGGGCGCAATGAGCAGTTCTTC
. TRBJ2-7 . TRBV5-8 CASSLVAGPRQYF TGTGCCAGCAGCTTGGTGGCAGGGCCCCGGCAGTACTTC
. TRBJ2-3 . TRBV29-1 CSVDWFQTDTQYF TGCAGCGTTGACTGGTTCCAAACAGATACGCAGTATTTT
. TRBJ1-1 once TRBV6-1 CASSDSGRNTEAFF TGTGCCAGCAGTGATTCAGGGAGGAACACTGAAGCTTTCTTT
. TRBJ2-5 . TRBV5-6 CASSAGLEETQYF TGTGCCAGCAGCGCAGGGTTGGAGGAGACCCAGTACTTC
TRBD2 TRBJ2-1 . TRBV7-9 CASSLVAGGGNEQFF TGTGCCAGCAGCTTAGTTGCGGGAGGGGGTAATGAGCAGTTCTTC
. TRBJ1-2 . TRBV28 CATRPAGGYTF TGTGCCACCCGTCCGGCGGGGGGCTACACCTTC
. TRBJ1-1 few TRBV5-4 CASSGGPTRTEAFF TGTGCCAGCAGTGGTGGACCGACGCGAACTGAAGCTTTCTTT
. TRBJ1-4 . TRBV5-6 CASSFSTGEKLFF TGTGCCAGCAGCTTTAGTACAGGCGAAAAACTGTTTTTT
. TRBJ2-6 . TRBV2 CASRDQRRGTGANVLTF TGTGCCAGCAGGGACCAAAGGAGAGGGACTGGGGCCAACGTCCTGACTTTC
. TRBJ1-2 . TRBV11-1 CASSPRHRSQMYGYTF TGTGCCAGCAGCCCCCGACATCGATCGCAGATGTATGGCTACACCTTC
. TRBJ2-1 once TRBV29-1 CSVVGEGTWDEQFF TGCAGCGTAGTGGGGGAGGGGACATGGGATGAGCAGTTCTTC
. TRBJ1-2 . TRBV5-6 CASSLAYGAGGTF TGTGCCAGCAGCTTGGCATACGGGGCGGGGGGCACCTTC
TRBD2 TRBJ2-3 . TRBV30 CAWSVTSGRVPDTQYF TGTGCCTGGAGTGTCACTAGCGGGAGGGTCCCGGATACGCAGTATTTT